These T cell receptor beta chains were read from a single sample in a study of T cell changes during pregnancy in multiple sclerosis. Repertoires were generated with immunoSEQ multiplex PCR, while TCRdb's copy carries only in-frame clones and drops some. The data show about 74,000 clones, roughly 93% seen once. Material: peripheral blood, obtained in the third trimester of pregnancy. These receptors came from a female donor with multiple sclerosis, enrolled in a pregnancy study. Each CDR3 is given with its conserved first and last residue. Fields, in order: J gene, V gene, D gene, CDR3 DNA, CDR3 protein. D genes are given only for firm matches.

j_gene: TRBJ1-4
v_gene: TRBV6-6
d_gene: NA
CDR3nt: TGTGCCAGCAGTTACCGGGGGGCAACTAATGAAAAACTGTTTTTT
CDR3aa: CASSYRGATNEKLFF

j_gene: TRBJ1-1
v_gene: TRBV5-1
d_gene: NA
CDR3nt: TGCGCCAGCAGGGTACAACAGGGAAAGGGTGAAGCTTTCTTT
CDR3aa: CASRVQQGKGEAFF

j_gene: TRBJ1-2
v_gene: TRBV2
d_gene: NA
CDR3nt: TGTGCCAGCGCGGACGGGGACTATGGCTACACCTTC
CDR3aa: CASADGDYGYTF

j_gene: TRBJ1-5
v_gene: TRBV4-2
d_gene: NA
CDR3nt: TGTGCCAGCAGCCAAGGGGAGGAGTATCAGCCCCAGCATTTT
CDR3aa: CASSQGEEYQPQHF

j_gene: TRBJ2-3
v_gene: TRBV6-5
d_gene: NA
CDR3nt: TGTGCCAGCAGTTACGGGGGGGCCGGGGGAGATACGCAGTATTTT
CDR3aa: CASSYGGAGGDTQYF

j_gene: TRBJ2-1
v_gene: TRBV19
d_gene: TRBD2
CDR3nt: TGTGCCAGTAGAAAAACTAGCGGGGGGCTCTACAATGAGCAGTTCTTC
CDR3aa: CASRKTSGGLYNEQFF

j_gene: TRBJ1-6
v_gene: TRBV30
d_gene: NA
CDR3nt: TGTGCCTGGAGTAATTCCGGGAAGAGGAATTCACCCCTCCACTTT
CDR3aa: CAWSNSGKRNSPLHF

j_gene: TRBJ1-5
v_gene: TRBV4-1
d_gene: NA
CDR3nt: TGCGCCAGCAGCCAAGATCTGAATCAGCCCCAGCATTTT
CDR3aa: CASSQDLNQPQHF

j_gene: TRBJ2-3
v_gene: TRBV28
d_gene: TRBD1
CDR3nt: TGTGCCAGCAGTTCGCCGGGACAGGGCACCGATACGCAGTATTTT
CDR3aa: CASSSPGQGTDTQYF

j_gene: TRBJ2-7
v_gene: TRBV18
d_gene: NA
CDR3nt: TGTGCCAGCTCGCCGGGACTCACTACCTACGAGCAGTACTTC
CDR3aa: CASSPGLTTYEQYF

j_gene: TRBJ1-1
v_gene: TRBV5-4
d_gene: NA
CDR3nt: TGTGCCAGCAGTCAACAATTCCGGGGGGGTAACACTGAAGCTTTCTTT
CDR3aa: CASSQQFRGGNTEAFF